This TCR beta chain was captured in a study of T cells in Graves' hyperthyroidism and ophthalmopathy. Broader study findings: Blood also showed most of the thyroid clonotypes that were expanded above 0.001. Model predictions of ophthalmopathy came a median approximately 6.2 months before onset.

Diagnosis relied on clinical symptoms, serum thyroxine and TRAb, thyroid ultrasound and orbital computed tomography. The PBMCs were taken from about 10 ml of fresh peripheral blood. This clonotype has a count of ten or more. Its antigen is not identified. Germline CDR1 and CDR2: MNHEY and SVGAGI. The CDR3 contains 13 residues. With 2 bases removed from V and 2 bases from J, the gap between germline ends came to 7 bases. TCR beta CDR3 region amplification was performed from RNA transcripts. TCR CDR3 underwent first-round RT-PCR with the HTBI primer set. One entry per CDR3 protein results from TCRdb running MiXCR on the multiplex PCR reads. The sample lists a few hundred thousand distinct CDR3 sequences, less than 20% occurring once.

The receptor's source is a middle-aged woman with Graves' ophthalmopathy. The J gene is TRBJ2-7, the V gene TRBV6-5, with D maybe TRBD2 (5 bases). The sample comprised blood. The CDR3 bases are TGTGCCAGCAGTTACCGGGGAGCCTACGAGCAGTACTTC. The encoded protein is CASSYRGAYEQYF.